The text below deals with one TCR beta chain. Its antigen is not identified. This entry is derived from a study of post-analysis software for immune sequencing data. Study observations and caveats: Among multiple sclerosis patients, normalized Chao1 diversity was significantly below that of controls. Patients used five TRBV segments, including TRBV5-6, TRBV5-1 and TRBV20-1, more often than controls. Samples from one preparation batch, clustered by F measure, grouped strongly together.

The ends lost 1 base at V and 0 bases at J; junction bases unmatched: 12. This CDR3 contains 19 residues. The germline V gene encodes CDR1 SGHTA and CDR2 FQGTGA. Incorporated into the TCR beta cDNA libraries were unique molecular identifiers, which served to reduce PCR and sequencing biases. TCRdb redid the calling of the PCR reads with MiXCR, one entry per CDR3 protein. The sample carries about 570,000 distinct CDR3 sequences, around a third recorded once. The sequencing sample was made of blood. V gene TRBV7-3 combines with J gene TRBJ2-5; 9 nucleotides match TRBD2. This receptor was identified in a girl under 18 with multiple sclerosis. This chain's CDR3 is CASSLKGPSGETYQETQYF. For the CDR3, the DNA is TGTGCCAGCAGCTTAAAGGGCCCTAGCGGGGAGACGTACCAAGAGACCCAGTACTTC.